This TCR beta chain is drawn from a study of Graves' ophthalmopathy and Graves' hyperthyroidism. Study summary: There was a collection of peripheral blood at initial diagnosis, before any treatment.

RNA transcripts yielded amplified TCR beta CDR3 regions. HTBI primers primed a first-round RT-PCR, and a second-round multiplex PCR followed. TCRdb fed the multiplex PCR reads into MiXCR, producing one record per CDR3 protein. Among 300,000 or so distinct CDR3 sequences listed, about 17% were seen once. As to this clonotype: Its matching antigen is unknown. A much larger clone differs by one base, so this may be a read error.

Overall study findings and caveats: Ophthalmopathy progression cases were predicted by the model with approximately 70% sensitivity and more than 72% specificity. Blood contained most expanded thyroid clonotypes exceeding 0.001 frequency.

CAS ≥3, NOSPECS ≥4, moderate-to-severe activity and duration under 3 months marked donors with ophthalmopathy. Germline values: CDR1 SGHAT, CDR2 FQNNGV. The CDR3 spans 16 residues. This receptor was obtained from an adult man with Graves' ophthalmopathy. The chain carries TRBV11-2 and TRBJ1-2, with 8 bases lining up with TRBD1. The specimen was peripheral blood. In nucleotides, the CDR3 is TGTGCCATCAGCACCACAGGGGGTTCATATGGCTATGGCTACACCTTC. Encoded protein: CAISTTGGSYGYGYTF.